The present TCR beta chain was sequenced within a study of response to subunit inactivated influenza vaccine. This clonotype was found a few times. Its antigen is undetermined. The ends lost 5 bases at V and 5 bases at J; junction bases unmatched: 7. The CDR3 covers 15 residues. CDR1 is SGHTA, CDR2 FQGNSA, per germline. One entry per CDR3 protein, called by TCRdb with MiXCR from the RT-PCR reads. The sample lists a few hundred thousand distinct CDR3 sequences; about 15% were seen once. Notes on the study in general: The study's authors posited that every seasonal influenza vaccination enlists few new T cells.

This chain links TRBV7-2 with TRBJ1-4, with TRBD1 matching over 8 bases. This clonotype was sampled from a man aged 45-65 years who received an inactivated influenza vaccine. The input for sequencing was PBMCs from blood, taken about 13 days after vaccination. Here the CDR3 DNA reads TGTGCCAGCAGCCCCCGGACAGGGCTGAATGAAAAACTGTTTTTT. Its translation is CASSPRTGLNEKLFF.